The 9 T cell receptor beta chains in this list originate from one sample, sequenced in a study of shared clonotypes between healthy human individuals. Libraries were prepared by immunoSEQ multiplex PCR; TCRdb keeps only in-frame clonotypes and omits some of them. The sample yields about 980,000 clones, over 75% seen once. The sample consisted of memory CD4+ T cells sorted from blood. Regarding subset: CD45RA-negative fraction. The receptors come from a man between 18 and 35 years old in good health.

Worth noting for this clone: At one of its ends the junction is not consistent with the germline gene, which may arise from a read error. The chain links TRBV28 to TRBJ2-7; 16 bases match TRBD2. This CDR3 has 15 amino acids. The germline V gene has CDR1 MDHEN and CDR2 SYDVKM. The CDR3 loop reads CASSRPGLAGGSNSF. For the CDR3, the DNA is TGTGCCAGCAGCCGCCCGGGACTAGCGGGGGGGTCTAACTCCTTC.

This chain joins TRBV7-2 and TRBJ2-5; tentative D call: TRBD1 (6 bases). V was clipped by 1 base and J by 5 bases, with 8 bases between them. Germline assignment: CDR1 SGHTA and CDR2 FQGNSA. The CDR3 loop spans 13 amino acids. Here the CDR3 DNA reads TGTGCCAGCAGCTTAGATAGGGGGGAGACCCAGTACTTC. It yields the protein CASSLDRGETQYF.

V is TRBV10-2 and J is TRBJ2-5; 10 bases agree with TRBD2. Trimming removed 2 bases from V and 0 bases from J; junction bases left unmatched: 0. CDR1 is WSHSY and CDR2 is SAAADI in the germline V gene. There are 15 residues in the CDR3. The CDR3 sequence: CASSEGLADQETQYF. For the CDR3, the DNA is TGCGCCAGCAGTGAGGGACTAGCGGACCAAGAGACCCAGTACTTC.

The chain uses TRBV6-1 and TRBJ2-7; perhaps TRBD1 as D (6 bases). Trimming cost V 3 bases and J 3 bases, with 15 bases left between them. The V gene's germline CDR1 is MNHNS and CDR2 SASEGT. This CDR3 contains 15 residues. Here the CDR3 reads CASSEGTSAYYEQYF. For the CDR3, the DNA is TGTGCCAGCAGTGAGGGGACATCAGCTTACTACGAGCAGTACTTC.

The gene calls are TRBV30 and TRBJ2-5, with 8 bases matching TRBD1. The CDR3 contains 17 residues. CDR1 is GTSNPN, CDR2 SVGIG, per germline (reference sequence). J lost 4 bases, V lost 8 bases, and 21 bases had no gene match. CDR3 nucleotides: TGTGCCAGGGACCGGGACAGGACCCAGAGGGGTTCAGAGACCCAGTACTTC. It yields the protein CARDRDRTQRGSETQYF.

The chain has TRBV7-2 and TRBJ2-7; weak D call: TRBD1 (6 bases). The CDR3 spans 15 residues. Deletions cut 5 bases from V and 0 bases from J, with 14 bases between. The germline CDR1 and CDR2 sequences are SGHTA and FQGNSA. The CDR3 DNA is TGTGCCAGCAGCCCATCCCAGGGGTACTCCTACGAGCAGTACTTC. It is translated as CASSPSQGYSYEQYF.

The gene calls are TRBV5-1 and TRBJ1-2; possibly TRBD1 for D (6 bases). V lost 5 bases and J 4 bases, leaving 21 bases between the germline ends. This CDR3 is built from 16 residues. Germline loops: CDR1 SGHRS, CDR2 YFSETQ. The CDR3 DNA sequence: TGCGCCAGCAGACGGGACATCGCTACATCGCGCTATGGCTACACCTTC. Encoded protein: CASRRDIATSRYGYTF.

About this clone: At the DNA level, this CDR3 is encoded by other sequences in the same sample as well. The chain combines TRBV9 with TRBJ2-3; no firm D call. V lost 0 bases and J 4 bases, leaving 9 bases between the germline ends. Per the germline V gene, CDR1 is SGDLS and CDR2 is YYNGEE. The CDR3 length is 14 residues. CDR3 residues: CASSVVSQADTQYF. CDR3 bases: TGTGCCAGCAGCGTAGTTTCCCAGGCAGATACGCAGTATTTT.

V usage is TRBV7-9 and J usage is TRBJ1-1, with D possibly matching TRBD1 (5 bases). V lost 5 bases and J 1 base, leaving 20 bases between the germline ends. This CDR3 has 17 residues. Germline V CDR1 and CDR2: SEHNR, FQNEAQ (reference sequence). CDR3 DNA sequence: TGTGCCAGCAGCGGAAGGGACGGACTCTCGGGGAACACTGAAGCTTTCTTT. Its translation: CASSGRDGLSGNTEAFF.